This record concerns one TCR beta chain sequence. Germline CDR1 is SGHRS and CDR2 is YFSETQ. The CDR3 is 15 residues long. V dropped 5 bases and J dropped 6 bases, with 15 bases sitting between them. The sample originates from a study of OX40 agonist ivuxolimab in advanced cancers. Here immunoSEQ multiplex PCR was the method, and the copy in TCRdb shows in-frame clones only, minus some. The data contain 64,000 or so clones, roughly 83% of them singletons. The V and J genes are TRBV5-1 and TRBJ1-6; D gene unclear. The clonotype was recovered from an adult with an advanced solid tumor such as melanoma, head and neck, liver or kidney cancer. Source: CD4+ or CD8+ T cells sorted from blood, taken in a trial of the OX40 agonist ivuxolimab. The CDR3 protein is CASSKEVSANSPLHF. The CDR3 DNA reads TGCGCCAGCAGTAAAGAGGTGTCGGCTAATTCACCCCTCCACTTT. The entire variable domain, with the rest obtained from reference TRBV5-1 and TRBJ1-6, is as follows: KAGVTQTPRYLIKTRGQQVTLSCSPISGHRSVSWYQQTPGQGLQFLFEYFSETQRNKGNFPGRFSGRQFSNSRSEMNVSTLELGDSALYLCASSKEVSANSPLHFGNGTRLTVT.